These T cell receptor beta chains were read from a single sample in a study of blood T cell repertoires in COVID-19. Sequencing was performed with immunoSEQ multiplex PCR; in TCRdb, only in-frame clones are kept and a portion is missing. The sample includes some 250,000 clones, under 90% of them seen just once. The sample comprised PBMCs or T cells enriched from blood (not recorded which). These receptor sequences come from a young woman with acute COVID-19. Both conserved end residues are part of each CDR3. Each record gives: J gene, clone size, V gene, D gene, CDR3 DNA, CDR3 protein. D genes are given only for firm matches. Clone size is stated in some rows and not others, as once, few, many or a class when expanded.

TRBJ1-1	-	TRBV6-5	-	TGTGCCAGCAGGATACAGAGAACTGAAGCTTTCTTT	CASRIQRTEAFF
TRBJ1-2	-	TRBV21-1	-	TGTGCCAGCAGCTCTCGAGACCCGATCGGCGGCTATGGCTACACCTTC	CASSSRDPIGGYGYTF
TRBJ1-6	-	TRBV6-5	-	TGTGCCAGCAGTTACGGTGGGCGGGGCCTCCACTTT	CASSYGGRGLHF
TRBJ1-1	-	TRBV5-1	-	TGCGCCAGCAGCTTGGAAGGTTCTGCAGGCAGGCAGAACACTGAAGCTTTCTTT	CASSLEGSAGRQNTEAFF
TRBJ2-4	-	TRBV2	TRBD1	TGTGCCAGCAGTGAGACAGGGGACATTCAGTACTTC	CASSETGDIQYF
TRBJ1-6	-	TRBV6-5	-	TGTGCCAGCAGTTACTCTGGAGGGGCACCCCTCCACTTT	CASSYSGGAPLHF
TRBJ2-7	-	TRBV9	TRBD2	TGTGCCAGCAGCGCGGGGGGACTAGCCTACGAGCAGTACTTC	CASSAGGLAYEQYF
TRBJ1-4	-	TRBV5-1	TRBD1	TGCGCCAGCAGCCCCCGGACAGGGGGCAATGTGGAACTGTTTTTT	CASSPRTGGNVELFF
TRBJ1-5	-	TRBV5-4	-	TGTGCCAGCAGCCGAGGGGGTAATCAGCCCCAGCATTTT	CASSRGGNQPQHF
TRBJ2-7	-	TRBV4-1	-	TGCGCCAGCAGCCAAGCTGCGAGCTCCTACGAGCAGTACTTC	CASSQAASSYEQYF
TRBJ2-3	-	TRBV10-1	-	TGCGCCAGCAGTGGATCCCGAGGAGGTGATACGCAGTATTTT	CASSGSRGGDTQYF
TRBJ1-1	-	TRBV19	-	TGTGCCAGTAGCGGACAGTTGAACACTGAAGCTTTCTTT	CASSGQLNTEAFF
TRBJ1-6	-	TRBV3-1/TRBV3-2	TRBD1	TGTGCCAGCAGCCAAGAGACAGGGAGGAATTCACCCCTCCACTTT	CASSQETGRNSPLHF
TRBJ1-5	-	TRBV11-2	-	TGTGCCAGCAGCCCGGGGGGACTTAGCAATCAGCCCCAGCATTTT	CASSPGGLSNQPQHF
TRBJ2-7	-	TRBV15	-	TGTGCCACCAGCATAGGAGCCGTGACGTCCTACGAGCAGTACTTC	CATSIGAVTSYEQYF
TRBJ1-6	few	TRBV27	-	TGTGCCAGCGCCCTCTCGAGCTCCTATAATTCACCCCTCCACTTT	CASALSSSYNSPLHF
TRBJ2-7	-	TRBV20-1	-	TGCAGTGCTAGGCAGGGCTACGAGCAGTACTTC	CSARQGYEQYF
TRBJ2-7	-	TRBV5-4	TRBD1	TGTGCCAGCAGCTTGGAACAGGGGATTTCCCTGGGCGAGCAGTACTTC	CASSLEQGISLGEQYF
TRBJ1-1	-	TRBV6-2/TRBV6-3	-	TGTGCCAGCAGTTCCAGGAACATGAACACTGAAGCTTTCTTT	CASSSRNMNTEAFF
TRBJ2-6	few	TRBV7-9	-	TGTGCCAGCAGGATACAGGGTTCTGGGGCCAACGTCCTGACTTTC	CASRIQGSGANVLTF
TRBJ1-4	-	TRBV7-2	-	TGTGCCAGCAGCGTAAAAAGCCTAACTAATGAAAAACTGTTTTTT	CASSVKSLTNEKLFF
TRBJ1-5	-	TRBV6-5	-	TGTGCCAGCAGTTTTTTGGGAGGCAATCAGCCCCAGCATTTT	CASSFLGGNQPQHF
TRBJ1-1	-	TRBV7-2	TRBD1	TGTGCCAGCAGCTCTCCGGGACAGGGGGGTGCAGCTTTCTTT	CASSSPGQGGAAFF
TRBJ2-1	-	TRBV14	TRBD2	TGTGCCAGCAGCCAAACTAGCGGAAAGCAGTTCTTC	CASSQTSGKQFF
TRBJ1-1	-	TRBV6-5	-	TGTGCCAGCAGTTACGTCGCCAGAAAGAACACTGAAGCTTTCTTT	CASSYVARKNTEAFF
TRBJ1-6	-	TRBV9	-	TGTGCCAGCAGCGTAGTGGAGGGAGGCTCCTATAATTCACCCCTCCACTTT	CASSVVEGGSYNSPLHF
TRBJ2-3	-	TRBV29-1	TRBD1	TGCAGCGTTGCGTTATTCGAGGGGGCAGAGGATACGCAGTATTTT	CSVALFEGAEDTQYF
TRBJ1-5	-	TRBV3-1/TRBV3-2	TRBD1	TGTGCCAGCAGCCCCCGGGACAGGGATCAGCCCCAGCATTTT	CASSPRDRDQPQHF
TRBJ2-2	-	TRBV9	TRBD1	TGTGCCAGCAGCCCCGGGACAGTTAACACCGGGGAGCTGTTTTTT	CASSPGTVNTGELFF
TRBJ1-5	-	TRBV5-4	TRBD1	TGTGCCAGCAGTCCCGGGACAGGGGACAATCAGCCCCAGCATTTT	CASSPGTGDNQPQHF
TRBJ2-3	-	TRBV10-3	-	TGTGCCATCAGTATTGCGTTAGCAGATACGCAGTATTTT	CAISIALADTQYF
TRBJ2-4	-	TRBV4-1	-	TGCGCCAGCAGCCAAGGAAGGGACTTAGCCAAAAACATTCAGTACTTC	CASSQGRDLAKNIQYF
TRBJ2-3	once	TRBV6-2/TRBV6-3	TRBD2	TGTGCCAGCAGTTACGGGCTAGCGGGGGTGGATACGCAGTATTTT	CASSYGLAGVDTQYF
TRBJ1-1	-	TRBV4-1	-	TGCGCCAGCAGCCAAGATCTTAGGACAGCTGAAGCTTTCTTT	CASSQDLRTAEAFF